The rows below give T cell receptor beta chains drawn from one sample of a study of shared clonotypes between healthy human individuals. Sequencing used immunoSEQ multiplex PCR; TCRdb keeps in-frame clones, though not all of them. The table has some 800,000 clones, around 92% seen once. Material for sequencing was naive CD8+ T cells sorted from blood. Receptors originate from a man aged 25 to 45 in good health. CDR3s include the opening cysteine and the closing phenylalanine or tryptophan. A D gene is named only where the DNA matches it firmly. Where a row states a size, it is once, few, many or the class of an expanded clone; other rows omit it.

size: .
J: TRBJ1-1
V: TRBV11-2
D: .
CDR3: CASSPPHSGTEAFF
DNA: TGTGCCAGCAGCCCACCACATTCGGGCACTGAAGCTTTCTTT

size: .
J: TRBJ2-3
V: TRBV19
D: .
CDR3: CASSISGDTQYF
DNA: TGTGCCAGTAGTATAAGCGGAGATACGCAGTATTTT

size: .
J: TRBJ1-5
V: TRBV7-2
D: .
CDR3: CASSLIGLGNQPQHF
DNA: TGTGCCAGCAGCTTGATCGGACTGGGCAATCAGCCCCAGCATTTT

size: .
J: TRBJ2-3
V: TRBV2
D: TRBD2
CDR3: CASSGGLGTDTQYF
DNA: TGTGCCAGCAGTGGGGGACTAGGCACAGATACGCAGTATTTT

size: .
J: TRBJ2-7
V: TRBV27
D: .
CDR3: CASRQGNYEQYF
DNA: TGTGCCAGCAGACAGGGAAACTACGAGCAGTACTTC

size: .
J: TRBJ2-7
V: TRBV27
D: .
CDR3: CASRSGGLSSYEQYF
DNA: TGTGCCAGCAGGAGTGGCGGACTCTCCTCCTACGAGCAGTACTTC

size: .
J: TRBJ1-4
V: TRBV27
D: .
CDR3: CASSSQGSEKLFF
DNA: TGTGCCAGCAGTTCTCAGGGTTCCGAAAAACTGTTTTTT

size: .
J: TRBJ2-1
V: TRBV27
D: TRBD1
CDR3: CASSWVAVGQGAPNEQFF
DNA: TGTGCCAGCAGTTGGGTCGCGGTGGGACAGGGGGCGCCAAATGAGCAGTTCTTC

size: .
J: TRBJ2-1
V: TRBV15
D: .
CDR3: CATSRDQQGNEQFF
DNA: TGTGCCACCAGCAGAGATCAACAGGGTAATGAGCAGTTCTTC

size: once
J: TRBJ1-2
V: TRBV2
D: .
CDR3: CASSEAGPEVEGYTF
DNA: TGTGCCAGCAGTGAGGCGGGGCCAGAAGTGGAAGGCTACACCTTC

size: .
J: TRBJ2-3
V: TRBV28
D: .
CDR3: CASSLTVGMDSTDTQYF
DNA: TGTGCCAGCAGTTTAACGGTAGGGATGGATAGCACAGATACGCAGTATTTT

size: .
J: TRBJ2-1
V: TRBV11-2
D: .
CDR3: CASSLGRRGFNNEQFF
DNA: TGTGCCAGCAGCTTGGGACGCCGGGGCTTTAACAATGAGCAGTTCTTC

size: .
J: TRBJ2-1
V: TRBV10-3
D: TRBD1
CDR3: CAISESTGQGARSYNEQFF
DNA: TGTGCCATCAGTGAGTCTACCGGACAGGGGGCTCGCTCCTACAATGAGCAGTTCTTC

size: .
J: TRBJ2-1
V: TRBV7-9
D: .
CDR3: CASSSRDGYSYNEQFF
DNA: TGTGCCAGCAGCTCACGGGACGGGTACTCCTACAATGAGCAGTTCTTC

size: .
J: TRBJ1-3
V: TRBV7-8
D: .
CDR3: CASSFRPKNRAEGNTIYF
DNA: TGTGCCAGCAGTTTTCGGCCAAAAAACAGGGCGGAGGGAAACACCATATATTTT

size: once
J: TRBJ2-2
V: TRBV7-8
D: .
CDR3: CASSLPPHLGGRADTGELFF
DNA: TGTGCCAGCAGCTTACCCCCCCACTTAGGCGGCAGGGCGGATACCGGGGAGCTGTTTTTT

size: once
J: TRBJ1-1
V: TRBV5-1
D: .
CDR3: CASSARGLEAFF
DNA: TGCGCCAGCAGCGCGCGGGGGCTCGAAGCTTTCTTT

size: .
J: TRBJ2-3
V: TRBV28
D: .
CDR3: CASSRDSLRPDTQYF
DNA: TGTGCCAGCAGCCGCGACAGTCTCCGCCCAGATACGCAGTATTTT

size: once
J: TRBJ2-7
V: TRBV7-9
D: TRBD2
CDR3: CASSPSGETTYEQYF
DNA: TGTGCCAGCAGCCCAAGCGGGGAAACGACCTACGAGCAGTACTTC

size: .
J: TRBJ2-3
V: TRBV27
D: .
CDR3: CASSLLVGDGTDTQYF
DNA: TGTGCCAGCAGTTTACTTGTGGGCGATGGGACAGATACGCAGTATTTT

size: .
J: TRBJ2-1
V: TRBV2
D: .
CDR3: CASRETEFPYNEQFF
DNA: TGTGCCAGCAGAGAGACAGAGTTCCCCTACAATGAGCAGTTCTTC

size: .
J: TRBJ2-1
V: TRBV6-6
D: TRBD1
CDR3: CATLGGPEQFF
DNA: TGTGCCACCTTAGGGGGCCCAGAGCAGTTCTTC

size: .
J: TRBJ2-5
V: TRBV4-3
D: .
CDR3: CASSQGGYQETQYF
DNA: TGCGCCAGCAGCCAAGGGGGGTACCAAGAGACCCAGTACTTC

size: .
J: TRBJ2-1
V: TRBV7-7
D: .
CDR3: CASSALAGHNEQFF
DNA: TGTGCTAGCAGCGCATTAGCAGGTCACAATGAGCAGTTCTTC

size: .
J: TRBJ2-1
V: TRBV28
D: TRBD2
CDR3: CASSPAGTSQKSVYNEQFF
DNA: TGTGCCAGCAGTCCCGCCGGGACTAGCCAAAAAAGCGTCTACAATGAGCAGTTCTTC

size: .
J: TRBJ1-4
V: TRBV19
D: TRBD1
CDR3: CASSNLPRDSSKSNEKLFF
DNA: TGTGCCAGTAGTAATTTACCCCGGGACAGCTCGAAGTCTAATGAAAAACTGTTTTTT

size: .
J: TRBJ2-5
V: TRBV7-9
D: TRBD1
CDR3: CASSTTGARETQYF
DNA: TGTGCCAGCAGCACCACAGGGGCCAGGGAGACCCAGTACTTC

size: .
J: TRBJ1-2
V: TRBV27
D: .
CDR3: CASSFGANYGYTF
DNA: TGTGCCAGCAGTTTCGGGGCTAACTATGGCTACACCTTC

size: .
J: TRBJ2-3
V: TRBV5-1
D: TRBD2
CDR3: CASSFPRGLDTDTQYF
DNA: TGCGCCAGCAGCTTCCCACGGGGACTAGACACAGATACGCAGTATTTT

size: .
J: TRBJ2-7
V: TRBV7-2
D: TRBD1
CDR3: CASSSRQGLYEQYF
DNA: TGTGCCAGCAGCTCGCGACAGGGGTTGTACGAGCAGTACTTC

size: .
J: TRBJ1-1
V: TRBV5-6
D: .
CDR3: CASSVRQNTEAFF
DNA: TGTGCCAGCAGCGTCAGACAGAACACTGAAGCTTTCTTT

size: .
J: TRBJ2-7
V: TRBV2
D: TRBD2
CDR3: CASSGGLALISYEQYF
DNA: TGTGCCAGCAGTGGGGGACTAGCCTTAATATCCTACGAGCAGTACTTC

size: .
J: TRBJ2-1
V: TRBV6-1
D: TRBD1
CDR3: CASSEVYGTGDTLATRFF
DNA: TGTGCCAGCAGTGAAGTATATGGGACAGGAGATACTTTAGCCACTCGGTTCTTC

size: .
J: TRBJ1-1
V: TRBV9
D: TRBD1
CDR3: CASSVGGDRLNTEAFF
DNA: TGTGCCAGCAGCGTAGGAGGGGACAGGTTGAACACTGAAGCTTTCTTT

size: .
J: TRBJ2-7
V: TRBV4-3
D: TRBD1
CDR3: CASSPKRPGTGSYEQYF
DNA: TGCGCCAGCAGCCCTAAACGACCCGGGACAGGCTCCTACGAGCAGTACTTC

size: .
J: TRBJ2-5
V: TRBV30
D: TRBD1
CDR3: CAWSGYRDRGLETQYF
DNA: TGTGCCTGGAGTGGATACCGGGACAGGGGGTTGGAGACCCAGTACTTC

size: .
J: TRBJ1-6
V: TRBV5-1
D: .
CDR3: CASSLRQGEVGSPLHF
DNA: TGCGCCAGCAGCTTGCGGCAGGGCGAGGTCGGTTCACCCCTCCACTTT

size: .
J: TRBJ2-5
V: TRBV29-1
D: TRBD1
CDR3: CSVWTGLQETQYF
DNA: TGCAGCGTTTGGACAGGCCTCCAAGAGACCCAGTACTTC

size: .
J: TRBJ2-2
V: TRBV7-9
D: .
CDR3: CASSPTGSGELFF
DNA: TGTGCCAGCAGCCCGACGGGATCCGGGGAGCTGTTTTTT

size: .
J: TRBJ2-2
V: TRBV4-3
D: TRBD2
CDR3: CASSQVLAGDTGELFF
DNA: TGCGCCAGCAGCCAAGTCCTAGCGGGAGACACCGGGGAGCTGTTTTTT

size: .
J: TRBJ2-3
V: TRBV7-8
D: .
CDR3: CASSSTRLANTQYF
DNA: TGTGCCAGCAGCTCCACCCGACTGGCAAATACGCAGTATTTT

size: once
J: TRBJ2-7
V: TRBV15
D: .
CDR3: CATSRVGASPFYEQYF
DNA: TGTGCCACCAGCAGAGTCGGGGCCTCCCCCTTCTACGAGCAGTACTTC

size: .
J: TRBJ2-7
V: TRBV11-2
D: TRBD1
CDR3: CASRYRDRVPYEQYF
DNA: TGTGCCAGCAGGTACCGGGACAGGGTGCCCTACGAGCAGTACTTC

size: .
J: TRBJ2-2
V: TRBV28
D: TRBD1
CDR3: CASSLSLGQGGRELFF
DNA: TGTGCCAGCAGTTTATCGCTGGGACAGGGGGGCCGGGAGCTGTTTTTT

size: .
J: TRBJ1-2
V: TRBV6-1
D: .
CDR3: CASSEVRGNYGYTF
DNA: TGTGCCAGCAGTGAAGTAAGGGGGAACTATGGCTACACCTTC

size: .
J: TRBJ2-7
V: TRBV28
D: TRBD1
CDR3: CASSLPGQGSYEQYF
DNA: TGTGCCAGCAGTCTACCGGGACAGGGGTCCTACGAGCAGTACTTC

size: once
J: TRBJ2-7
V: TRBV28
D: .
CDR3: CASSWISSSEQYF
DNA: TGTGCCAGCAGTTGGATATCCTCTAGCGAGCAGTACTTC

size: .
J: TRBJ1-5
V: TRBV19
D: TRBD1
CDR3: CASSIVQGGQPQHF
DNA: TGTGCCAGTAGTATAGTACAGGGGGGACAGCCCCAGCATTTT

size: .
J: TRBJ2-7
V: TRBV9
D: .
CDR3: CASSAGTEVYEQYF
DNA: TGTGCCAGCAGCGCCGGGACGGAAGTTTACGAGCAGTACTTC

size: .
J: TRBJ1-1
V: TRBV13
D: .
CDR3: CASSYRGYTEAFF
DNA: TGTGCCAGCAGCTACCGGGGGTACACTGAAGCTTTCTTT

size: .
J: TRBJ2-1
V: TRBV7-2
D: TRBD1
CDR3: CASSMVNRGFDNEQFF
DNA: TGTGCCAGCAGCATGGTGAACAGGGGTTTCGACAATGAGCAGTTCTTC

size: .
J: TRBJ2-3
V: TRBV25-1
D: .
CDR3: CASSELAASTDTQYF
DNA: TGTGCCAGCAGTGAATTAGCAGCTAGCACAGATACGCAGTATTTT

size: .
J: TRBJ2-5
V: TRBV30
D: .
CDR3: CASEVGSGPPQETQYF
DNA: TGTGCCTCTGAAGTGGGCTCGGGACCCCCACAAGAGACCCAGTACTTC

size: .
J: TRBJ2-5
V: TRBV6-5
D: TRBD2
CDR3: CASSLIAGDTETQYF
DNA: TGTGCCAGCAGTTTAATAGCGGGAGACACGGAGACCCAGTACTTC

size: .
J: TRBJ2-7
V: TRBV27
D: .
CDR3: CASSMITGTPSYEQYF
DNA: TGTGCCAGCAGTATGATAACAGGGACCCCCTCCTACGAGCAGTACTTC

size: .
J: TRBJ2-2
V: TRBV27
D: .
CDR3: CASSPPQVIGELFF
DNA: TGTGCCAGCAGTCCTCCCCAGGTGATCGGGGAGCTGTTTTTT

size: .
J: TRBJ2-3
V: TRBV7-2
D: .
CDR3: CASSLYGSRLAPITDTQYF
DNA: TGTGCCAGCAGCTTATATGGGTCTCGGCTAGCGCCTATCACAGATACGCAGTATTTT